Listed below are T cell receptor beta chains from one sample, sequenced in a study of blood T cells in healthy people across ages. MiXCR, applied by TCRdb to the 5' RACE reads, yields one record per CDR3 protein. The sample records 550,000 to 650,000 distinct CDR3 sequences, about 29% being singletons. In addition, the sample was reused for a study of T cells of mothers and their children.

Material: blood. Receptors originate from a boy younger than 10 in good health. The CDR3 runs from the conserved cysteine through the conserved F or W. D genes are given only for firm matches. Clone size appears in some rows only: once, few, many, or a class for an expanded clone.

D	length	V	J	size	CDR3	DNA
TRBD2	14	TRBV10-3	TRBJ2-5	.	CAIRSGSETETQYF	TGTGCCATCAGGAGCGGGAGTGAGACGGAGACCCAGTACTTC
TRBD2	16	TRBV5-6	TRBJ2-5	.	CASSFVQRGDQETQYF	TGTGCCAGCAGCTTCGTACAGCGGGGAGATCAAGAGACCCAGTACTTC
.	13	TRBV20-1	TRBJ2-7	.	CSARRFGTYEQYF	TGCAGTGCTAGAAGATTCGGAACCTACGAGCAGTACTTC
.	14	TRBV29-1	TRBJ2-7	.	CSVARDRPHYEQYF	TGCAGCGTCGCCCGAGACAGGCCCCACTACGAGCAGTACTTC
.	14	TRBV28	TRBJ2-7	few	CASSSRTAPYEQYF	TGTGCCAGCAGTTCGAGGACAGCGCCCTACGAGCAGTACTTC
TRBD2	15	TRBV6-2/TRBV6-3	TRBJ2-1	few	CASSYFGGGVDEQFF	TGTGCCAGCAGTTACTTTGGCGGGGGGGTAGATGAGCAGTTCTTC
.	12	TRBV18	TRBJ1-1	.	CASSPSWGEAFF	TGTGCCAGCTCACCTAGCTGGGGGGAAGCTTTCTTT
.	11	TRBV3-1	TRBJ1-4	.	CASSRTEKLFF	TGTGCCAGCAGCCGGACTGAAAAACTGTTTTTT
.	11	TRBV24-1	TRBJ2-1	.	CATGRGNEQFF	TGTGCCACCGGGAGAGGAAATGAGCAGTTCTTC
.	15	TRBV7-2	TRBJ2-7	.	CASSTQGGPFYEQYF	TGTGCCAGCAGCACGCAGGGCGGTCCTTTCTACGAGCAGTACTTC
.	14	TRBV20-1	TRBJ1-2	.	CSADPLGRAYGYTF	TGCAGTGCTGACCCATTAGGGCGGGCCTATGGCTACACCTTC
.	11	TRBV6-2/TRBV6-3	TRBJ1-1	few	CASARGTEAFF	TGTGCCAGTGCAAGGGGGACTGAAGCTTTCTTT
.	12	TRBV3-1	TRBJ2-7	many	CASSQGPHEQYF	TGTGCCAGCAGCCAAGGGCCCCACGAGCAGTACTTC
TRBD2	18	TRBV7-9	TRBJ2-3	many	CASSSPGLAGASTDTQYF	TGTGCCAGCAGCTCCCCGGGACTAGCGGGAGCTAGCACAGATACGCAGTATTTT
TRBD2	16	TRBV4-2	TRBJ2-1	few	CASSQRTSGAPNEQFF	TGTGCCAGCAGCCAAAGGACTAGCGGGGCTCCCAATGAGCAGTTCTTC
.	14	TRBV7-9	TRBJ2-2	.	CASRPNKNTGELFF	TGTGCCAGCAGGCCTAACAAGAACACCGGGGAGCTGTTTTTT
TRBD2	15	TRBV28	TRBJ2-1	few	CASSTGTRVNNEQFF	TGTGCCAGCAGCACCGGGACTAGGGTAAACAATGAGCAGTTCTTC
.	13	TRBV12-3/TRBV12-4	TRBJ2-2	.	CASSFRETGELFF	TGTGCCAGCAGTTTCAGGGAGACCGGGGAGCTGTTTTTT
.	15	TRBV12-3/TRBV12-4	TRBJ1-2	.	CASSFQRDTGYGYTF	TGTGCCAGCAGTTTCCAACGGGACACTGGCTATGGCTACACCTTC
TRBD1	15	TRBV10-2	TRBJ2-3	.	CASRVQGIGTDTQYF	TGCGCCAGCAGAGTACAGGGGATCGGCACAGATACGCAGTATTTT
.	20	TRBV9	TRBJ2-1	.	CASSVGPRGGTGSSYNEQFF	TGTGCCAGCAGCGTAGGCCCAAGAGGGGGAACAGGGAGCTCCTACAATGAGCAGTTCTTC
.	16	TRBV25-1	TRBJ1-1	few	CASSDASGSINTEAFF	TGTGCCAGCAGCGACGCTTCCGGGTCGATAAACACTGAAGCTTTCTTT
TRBD1	16	TRBV6-2/TRBV6-3	TRBJ2-5	.	CASSLRFGTGGETQYF	TGTGCCAGCAGTTTAAGGTTCGGGACAGGGGGCGAGACCCAGTACTTC
TRBD1	17	TRBV7-2	TRBJ2-3	few	CASSSGQGLRGTDTQYF	TGTGCCAGCAGCTCGGGACAGGGGCTTAGAGGAACAGATACGCAGTATTTT
.	12	TRBV3-1	TRBJ2-7	.	CASSQGPGESYF	TGTGCCAGCAGCCAAGGGCCAGGGGAGTCGTACTTC
.	16	TRBV7-2	TRBJ1-3	.	CASSLVQASSGNTIYF	TGTGCCAGCAGCTTAGTTCAGGCAAGCTCTGGAAACACCATATATTTT
.	17	TRBV24-1	TRBJ2-1	.	CATSEVRGVADYNEQFF	TGTGCCACCAGTGAAGTTAGAGGGGTAGCGGACTACAATGAGCAGTTCTTC
.	12	TRBV9	TRBJ2-7	few	CASSPNDYEQYF	TGTGCCAGCAGCCCTAATGACTACGAGCAGTACTTC
TRBD1	14	TRBV5-1	TRBJ1-4	once	CASSPTGYWEKLFF	TGCGCCAGCAGCCCGACAGGGTATTGGGAAAAACTGTTTTTT
TRBD2	17	TRBV5-1	TRBJ2-1	.	CASSLASSGGLYNEQFF	TGCGCCAGCAGCTTGGCATCTAGCGGGGGCCTCTACAATGAGCAGTTCTTC
TRBD2	18	TRBV6-5	TRBJ2-2	.	CASSYSAPSGGVTGELFF	TGTGCCAGCAGTTACTCGGCGCCTAGCGGGGGCGTCACCGGGGAGCTGTTTTTT
.	16	TRBV7-6	TRBJ2-5	once	CASSLLSGSHQETQYF	TGTGCCAGCAGCTTATTATCCGGGAGTCACCAAGAGACCCAGTACTTC
.	13	TRBV5-1	TRBJ1-1	.	CASSFTWSGEAFF	TGCGCCAGCAGCTTTACATGGTCGGGTGAAGCTTTCTTT
TRBD1	13	TRBV10-1	TRBJ1-2	.	CPHGQGGNYGYTF	TGCCCCCACGGACAGGGAGGAAACTATGGCTACACCTTC
.	11	TRBV6-5	TRBJ1-1	.	CASSHQSRAFF	TGTGCCAGCAGTCACCAATCTCGGGCTTTCTTT
.	16	TRBV7-9	TRBJ1-4	.	CASSIPPGRTNEKLFF	TGTGCCAGCAGCATTCCCCCGGGACGGACTAATGAAAAACTGTTTTTT
.	15	TRBV9	TRBJ2-3	few	CASSVGGGGTDTQYF	TGTGCCAGCAGCGTAGGGGGAGGGGGGACAGATACGCAGTATTTT
.	13	TRBV24-1	TRBJ1-1	few	CATSRDGNTEAFF	TGTGCCACCAGCAGGGACGGGAACACTGAAGCTTTCTTT
.	14	TRBV10-1	TRBJ2-2	.	CASSEGGPTGELFF	TGCGCCAGCAGTGAAGGGGGGCCCACCGGGGAGCTGTTTTTT
TRBD2	15	TRBV7-9	TRBJ2-5	.	CASSSTERGQETQYF	TGTGCCAGCAGCTCAACTGAGCGGGGACAAGAGACCCAGTACTTC
TRBD2	15	TRBV18	TRBJ2-3	few	CASSPPTSGGDTQYF	TGTGCCAGCTCACCACCGACTAGCGGGGGGGATACGCAGTATTTT
.	12	TRBV4-2	TRBJ1-4	.	CASSKAGEKLFF	TGTGCCAGCAGCAAAGCCGGTGAAAAACTGTTTTTT
.	15	TRBV5-8	TRBJ1-6	few	CASSFIISYNSPLHF	TGTGCCAGCAGCTTTATAATCTCCTATAATTCACCCCTCCACTTT
TRBD1	13	TRBV12-3/TRBV12-4	TRBJ1-2	.	CASRLTGVYGYTF	TGTGCCAGCAGGTTGACAGGGGTCTATGGCTACACCTTC
.	13	TRBV6-1	TRBJ2-3	.	CASTPGRADTQYF	TGTGCCAGCACACCAGGGCGGGCAGATACGCAGTATTTT
.	14	TRBV9	TRBJ2-7	.	CASSVAVGSHEQYF	TGTGCCAGCAGCGTAGCTGTGGGGTCCCACGAGCAGTACTTC
.	12	TRBV6-6	TRBJ2-7	once	CASSSPSAEQYF	TGTGCCAGCAGTTCTCCTAGCGCCGAGCAGTACTTC
.	14	TRBV6-5	TRBJ2-2	many	CASSYGPRAGELFF	TGTGCCAGCAGTTACGGCCCCCGGGCCGGGGAGCTGTTTTTT
TRBD1	13	TRBV20-1	TRBJ2-5	.	CSPRDRVGETQYF	TGCAGTCCTAGAGACAGGGTGGGAGAGACCCAGTACTTC
TRBD2	12	TRBV6-2/TRBV6-3	TRBJ2-1	.	CASKRLADEQFF	TGTGCCAGCAAACGACTAGCCGATGAGCAGTTCTTC
.	13	TRBV5-6	TRBJ1-1	.	CASSLGGQNEAFF	TGTGCCAGCAGCTTGGGTGGCCAGAACGAAGCTTTCTTT
.	17	TRBV7-8	TRBJ2-5	few	CASSQLSDGTPEETQYF	TGTGCCAGCAGCCAGCTCTCTGATGGGACGCCTGAAGAGACCCAGTACTTC
.	14	TRBV30	TRBJ2-4	.	CAWSVPGSKNIQYF	TGTGCCTGGAGTGTTCCTGGAAGCAAAAACATTCAGTACTTC